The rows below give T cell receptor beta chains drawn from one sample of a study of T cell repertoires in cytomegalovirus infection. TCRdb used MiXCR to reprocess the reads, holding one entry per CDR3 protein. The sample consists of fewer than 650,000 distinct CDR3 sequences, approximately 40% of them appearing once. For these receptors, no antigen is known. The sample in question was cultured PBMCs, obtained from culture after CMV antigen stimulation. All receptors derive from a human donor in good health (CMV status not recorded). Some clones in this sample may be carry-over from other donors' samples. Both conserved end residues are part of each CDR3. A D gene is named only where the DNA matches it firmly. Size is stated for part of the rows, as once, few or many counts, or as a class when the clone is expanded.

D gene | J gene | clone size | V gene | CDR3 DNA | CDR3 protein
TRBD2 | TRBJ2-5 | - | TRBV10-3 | TGTGCCATCAGTGATTTAGGGACTAGCGAAGAGACCCAGTACTTC | CAISDLGTSEETQYF
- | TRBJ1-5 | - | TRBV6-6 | TGTGCCAGCAGTGCCCCGGACATCTCAATCGATAGCAATCAGCCCCAGCATTTT | CASSAPDISIDSNQPQHF
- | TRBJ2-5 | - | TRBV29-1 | TGCAGCGTTGTAATGTCTAGCCAAGAGACCCAGTACTTC | CSVVMSSQETQYF
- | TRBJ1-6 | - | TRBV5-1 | TGCGCCAGCAGCTTACAATCGGGGGAGTCACCCCTCCACTTT | CASSLQSGESPLHF
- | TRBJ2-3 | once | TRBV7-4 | TGTGCCAGCAGCTTAGCGTGGGGGAGTAGCACAGATACGCAGTATTTT | CASSLAWGSSTDTQYF
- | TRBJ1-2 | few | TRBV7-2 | TGTGCCAGCAGCTTCGGGGTAAATGGCTACACCTTC | CASSFGVNGYTF
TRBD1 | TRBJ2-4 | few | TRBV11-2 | TGTGCCAGCAGCTACGGGACAGGCGAAAGGAACATTCAGTACTTC | CASSYGTGERNIQYF
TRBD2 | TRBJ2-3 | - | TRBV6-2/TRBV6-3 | TGTGCCAGCAGGAAACTTAGCGGGAGGGCCGGGACAGATACGCAGTATTTT | CASRKLSGRAGTDTQYF
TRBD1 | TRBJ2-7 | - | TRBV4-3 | TGCGCCAGCAGCCCTTCGACAGGGGTTGTTTTCGGGTACGAGCAGTACTTC | CASSPSTGVVFGYEQYF
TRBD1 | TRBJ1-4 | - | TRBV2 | TGTGCCAGCAGTGAGGGGGACAGTAATGAAAAACTGTTTTTT | CASSEGDSNEKLFF
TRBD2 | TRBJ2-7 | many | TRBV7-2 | TGTGCCAGCAGTCCTACTAGCGGGGGACCCTACGAGCAGTACTTC | CASSPTSGGPYEQYF
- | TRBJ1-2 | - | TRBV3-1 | TGTGCCAGCAGCCAGCAAATCTACTATGGCTACACCTTC | CASSQQIYYGYTF
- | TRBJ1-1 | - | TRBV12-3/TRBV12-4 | TGTGCCAGCAGCCGACCTCCGGGGGACACTGAAGCTTTCTTT | CASSRPPGDTEAFF
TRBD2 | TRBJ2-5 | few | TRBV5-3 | TGTGCCAGCAGCTTGGGGGGGGGAAAGCAAGAGACCCAGTACTTC | CASSLGGGKQETQYF
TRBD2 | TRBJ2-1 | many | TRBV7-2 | TGTGCCAGCAGTAACCAACTAGCGGTCCCCTACAATGAGCAGTTCTTC | CASSNQLAVPYNEQFF